The 20 T cell receptor beta chains reported below all come from one sample, sequenced in a study of blood T cell repertoires in COVID-19. Repertoires were generated with immunoSEQ multiplex PCR, while TCRdb's copy carries only in-frame clones and drops some. The data contain about 150,000 clones, more than 75% of them singletons. The source material was PBMCs or T cells enriched from blood (not recorded which). All receptors derive from a woman in her forties or fifties who had recovered from COVID-19.

With regard to this clone: Other DNA sequences in the sample encode the same CDR3. The rearrangement joins TRBV7-2 to TRBJ1-5, with 10 bases aligning to TRBD1. V gave up 1 base and J gave up 2 bases; unmatched junction bases: 2. Germline V lookup: CDR1 SGHTA, CDR2 FQGNSA. The CDR3 has 16 residues. Here the CDR3 reads CASSLVGTGGNQPQHF. CDR3 nucleotides: TGTGCCAGCAGCTTAGTGGGGACAGGGGGCAATCAGCCCCAGCATTTT.

This clone appeared many times. The V gene is TRBV28, the J gene TRBJ2-2; possibly TRBD1 for D (6 bases). The CDR3 covers 15 residues. Germline-derived CDR1 and CDR2 are MDHEN and SYDVKM. V lost 10 bases and J 3 bases, leaving 18 bases between the germline ends. The CDR3 bases are TGTGCCACTTCCATACAGGGAATGGACACCGGGGAGCTGTTTTTT. Translated, it gives CATSIQGMDTGELFF.

V and J are TRBV11-2 and TRBJ2-1, with 13 positions matching TRBD2. The CDR3 covers 16 residues. Germline CDR1 reads SGHAT; CDR2 reads FQNNGV. The V gene end was trimmed by 4 bases and the J gene end by 10 bases; junction bases not matched to a gene: 10. The CDR3 loop is CASSSPEGLAGNEQFF. The CDR3 DNA sequence: TGTGCCAGCAGCTCTCCTGAGGGACTAGCGGGAAACGAGCAGTTCTTC.

This sequence joins TRBV2 and TRBJ2-7; TRBD2 agrees at 13 bases. The CDR3 totals 17 residues. The trim removed 6 bases at V and 0 bases at J, leaving 8 bases unmatched. CDR1 is SNHLY, CDR2 FYNNEI, per germline. The CDR3 bases are TGTGCCAGCAGGGTGGGACTAGCGGGAACCAACTCCTACGAGCAGTACTTC. It translates to CASRVGLAGTNSYEQYF.

This chain joins TRBV5-4 and TRBJ2-3; TRBD1 might be the D (6 bases). Germline V gives CDR1 SGHNT, CDR2 YYREEE (reference sequence). The CDR3 has 14 residues. V was shortened by 4 bases and J by 3 bases, with 12 bases between the two germline ends. The DNA of the CDR3 is TGTGCCAGCAGCGAGGGGGTTCGTACAGATACGCAGTATTTT. Translation: CASSEGVRTDTQYF.

The V call is TRBV4-3, the J call TRBJ2-2; D remains ambiguous. Germline V gives CDR1 LGHNA, CDR2 YSLEER. Trimming left V 0 bases short and J 6 bases short, with 5 bases between. The CDR3 totals 13 residues. The CDR3: CASSQDPAGELFF. DNA of the CDR3: TGCGCCAGCAGCCAAGATCCGGCCGGGGAGCTGTTTTTT.

The chain uses TRBV30 and TRBJ1-1, with unresolved D. Germline CDR1 GTSNPN, CDR2 SVGIG (reference sequence). The CDR3 contains 14 residues. The V end lost 0 bases, the J end lost 2 bases, and 10 bases lay between the germline ends. The CDR3 reads CAWSVLQRNTEAFF. CDR3 bases: TGTGCCTGGAGTGTACTGCAGCGTAACACTGAAGCTTTCTTT.

V usage is TRBV3-1 (or the pseudogene TRBV3-2) and J usage is TRBJ2-7, with 7 bases identical to TRBD1. Germline V CDR1 and CDR2: LGHDT, YNNKEL (reference sequence). Losses at the gene ends were 5 bases for V and 1 base for J; bases not matched to a gene: 5. The CDR3 covers 14 residues. CDR3 sequence: CASSRDRPSYEQYF. As DNA, the CDR3 is TGTGCCAGCAGCAGGGACAGACCTTCCTACGAGCAGTACTTC.

This clone has more than one count but fewer than ten. The gene calls are TRBV21-1 and TRBJ1-2; whether TRBD1, the table's D call, matches the DNA was not checked. TRBV21-1 counts as a pseudogene. The CDR3 has 9 amino acids. The CDR3 nucleotides read TGTGCCAGCAGCGGCGGCTACACCTTC. This codes for CASSGGYTF.

The chain employs TRBV30 and TRBJ1-1, with TRBD1 as a possible D gene (5 bases). In germline, CDR1 is GTSNPN, CDR2 SVGIG (reference sequence). The V and J ends lost 3 bases and 8 bases respectively, with 19 bases between them. The CDR3 runs to 14 residues. The CDR3 loop is CAWRTGHRLGEAFF. CDR3 in DNA: TGTGCCTGGAGGACCGGACACCGATTGGGAGAAGCTTTCTTT.

DNA of the CDR3: TGTGCCAGCAGCCTAGGGGGAGACACCATATATTTT. Amino acids: CASSLGGDTIYF. The chain carries TRBV11-2 and TRBJ1-3, with a possible D match to TRBD1 (6 bases). V was pared by 5 bases and J by 8 bases, with 10 bases between. CDR1 and CDR2 from the germline V gene are SGHAT and FQNNGV. CDR3 length equals 12 residues.

The chain couples TRBV18 to TRBJ2-7, with 10 bases identical to TRBD1. CDR3 length equals 15 residues. Germline CDR1 KGHSH, CDR2 LQKENI. J gave up 4 bases and V 3 bases, and 6 bases lay outside the gene matches. The CDR3 region has the DNA TGTGCCAGCTCACCGGGGACAGGGGAGGGGTACGAGCAGTACTTC. It encodes CASSPGTGEGYEQYF.

The rearrangement joins TRBV30 to TRBJ1-2; no reliable D call. The CDR3 length is 13 residues. Germline V gene sequence: CDR1 GTSNPN, CDR2 SVGIG (reference sequence). Trimming stripped 1 base from V and 2 bases from J, with 8 bases between. The CDR3 region has the DNA TGTGCCTGGAGTGCCCGGTGGAACTATGGCTACACCTTC. This encodes CAWSARWNYGYTF.

This clone was seen a handful of times. The rearrangement links TRBV10-2 to TRBJ1-6; no reliable D call. This CDR3 region has 14 residues. Per the germline V gene, CDR1 is WSHSY and CDR2 is SAAADI. V lost 6 bases and J 9 bases, leaving 15 bases between the germline ends. The CDR3 here is CASRQAKGGSPLHF. The CDR3 nucleotides read TGCGCCAGCAGGCAGGCGAAAGGTGGTTCACCCCTCCACTTT.

This chain links TRBV5-4 with TRBJ2-5; the match to TRBD2 covers 7 bases. V shed 2 bases and J 3 bases; nucleotides not matched to a gene: 1. Germline V gene lookup returns CDR1 SGHNT and CDR2 YYREEE (reference sequence). This CDR3 is built from 13 residues. The CDR3, as DNA: TGTGCCAGCAGCTTAGCGGGGAAAGAGACCCAGTACTTC. Protein product: CASSLAGKETQYF.

The chain is built from TRBV7-6 and TRBJ2-7; D is perhaps TRBD2 (6 bases). V was pared by 3 bases and J by 1 base, with 10 bases between. Germline loops: CDR1 SGHVS, CDR2 FNYEAQ. The CDR3 runs to 14 residues. The CDR3 reads CASSLVAESYEQYF. The CDR3 bases are TGTGCCAGCAGCTTGGTAGCGGAGTCCTACGAGCAGTACTTC.

The chain joins TRBV18 to TRBJ1-5; 7 bases are a match to TRBD1. V was clipped by 3 bases and J by 7 bases; unmatched bases: 9. Per the germline V gene, CDR1 is KGHSH and CDR2 is LQKENI. The CDR3 has 15 residues. The CDR3 DNA sequence: TGTGCCAGCTCACCCAACAGGGGCGATAAGCAGCCCCAGCATTTT. It codes for CASSPNRGDKQPQHF. The variable domain in full, with the rest retrieved from reference TRBV18 and TRBJ1-5, is NAGVMQNPRHLVRRRGQEARLRCSPMKGHSHVYWYRQLPEEGLKFMVYLQKENIIDESGMPKERFSAEFPKEGPSILRIQQVVRGDSAAYFCASSPNRGDKQPQHFGDGTRLSIL.

The chain links TRBV24-1 to TRBJ2-1; weak D call: TRBD2 (6 bases). The germline CDR1 and CDR2 sequences are KGHDR and SFDVKD. CDR3 length equals 16 residues. The V and J ends lost 6 bases and 4 bases respectively, with 18 bases between them. As DNA, the CDR3 is TGTGCCACCAGTACGGCGGGGTCTTCCCTGTACAATGAGCAGTTCTTC. Protein product: CATSTAGSSLYNEQFF.

CDR3 in DNA: TGTGCCAGCAGTTCCTCTCTCGGACAGCGCACTGAAGCTTTCTTT. Protein: CASSSSLGQRTEAFF. The V and J genes are TRBV27 and TRBJ1-1; D might be TRBD1 (6 bases). Germline lookup yields CDR1 MNHEY and CDR2 SMNVEV (reference sequence). The CDR3 runs to 15 residues. The V and J ends lost 4 bases and 4 bases respectively, with 16 bases between them.

The V call is TRBV5-1, the J call TRBJ2-7, with 9 bases matching TRBD1. The junction had 7 bases not matched to a gene; V was cut back by 5 bases and J by 4 bases. This CDR3 comprises 14 residues. Germline V lookup: CDR1 SGHRS, CDR2 YFSETQ. The CDR3 here is CASRAGQGPYEQYF. The CDR3 DNA is TGCGCCAGCAGAGCGGGACAGGGACCATACGAGCAGTACTTC.